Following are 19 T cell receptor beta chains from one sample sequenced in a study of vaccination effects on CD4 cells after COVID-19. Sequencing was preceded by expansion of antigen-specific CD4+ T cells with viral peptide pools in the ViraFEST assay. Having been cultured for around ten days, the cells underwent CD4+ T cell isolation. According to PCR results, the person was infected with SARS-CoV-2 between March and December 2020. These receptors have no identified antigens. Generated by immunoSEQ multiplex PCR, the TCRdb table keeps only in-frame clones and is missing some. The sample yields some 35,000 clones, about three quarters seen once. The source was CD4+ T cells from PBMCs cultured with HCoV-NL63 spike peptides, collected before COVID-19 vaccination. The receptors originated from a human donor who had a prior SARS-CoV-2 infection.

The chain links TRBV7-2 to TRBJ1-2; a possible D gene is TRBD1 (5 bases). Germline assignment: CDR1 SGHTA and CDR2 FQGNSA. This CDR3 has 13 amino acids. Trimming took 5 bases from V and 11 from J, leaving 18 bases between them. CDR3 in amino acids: CASSTTLLGGYTF. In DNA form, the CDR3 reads TGTGCCAGCAGCACGACCCTCCTGGGGGGGTACACCTTC.

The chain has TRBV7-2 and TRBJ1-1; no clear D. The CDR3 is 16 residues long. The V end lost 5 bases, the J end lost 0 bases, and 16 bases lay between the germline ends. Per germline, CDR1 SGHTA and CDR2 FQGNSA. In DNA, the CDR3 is TGTGCCAGCAGCCCCGGACCCCGTAGAATGAACACTGAAGCTTTCTTT. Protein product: CASSPGPRRMNTEAFF.

The CDR3 sequence: CASSDGYGYNEQFF. In nucleotides, the CDR3 is TGTGCCAGCAGTGATGGCTACGGATACAATGAGCAGTTCTTC. The chain combines TRBV2 with TRBJ2-1, with D unresolved. The CDR3 extends over 14 amino acids. Germline V CDR1 and CDR2: SNHLY, FYNNEI. V shed 3 bases and J shed 4 bases, with 10 bases lying between them.

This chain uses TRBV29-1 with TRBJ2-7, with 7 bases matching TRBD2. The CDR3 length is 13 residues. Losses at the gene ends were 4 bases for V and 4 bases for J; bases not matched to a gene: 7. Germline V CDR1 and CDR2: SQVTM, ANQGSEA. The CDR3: CSVAGGEGYEQYF. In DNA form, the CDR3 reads TGCAGCGTTGCTGGAGGGGAGGGGTACGAGCAGTACTTC.

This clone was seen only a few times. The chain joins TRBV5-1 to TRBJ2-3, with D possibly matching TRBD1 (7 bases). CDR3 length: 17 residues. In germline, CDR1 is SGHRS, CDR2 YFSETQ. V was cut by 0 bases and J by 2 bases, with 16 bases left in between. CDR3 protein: CASSLEAAGQLTDTQYF. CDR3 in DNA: TGCGCCAGCAGCTTGGAGGCCGCGGGACAGCTCACAGATACGCAGTATTTT.

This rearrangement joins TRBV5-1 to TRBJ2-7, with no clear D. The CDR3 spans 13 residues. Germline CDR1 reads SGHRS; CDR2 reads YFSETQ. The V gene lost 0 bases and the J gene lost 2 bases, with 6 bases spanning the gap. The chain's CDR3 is CASSLETPYEQYF. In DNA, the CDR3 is TGCGCCAGCAGCTTGGAGACTCCCTACGAGCAGTACTTC.

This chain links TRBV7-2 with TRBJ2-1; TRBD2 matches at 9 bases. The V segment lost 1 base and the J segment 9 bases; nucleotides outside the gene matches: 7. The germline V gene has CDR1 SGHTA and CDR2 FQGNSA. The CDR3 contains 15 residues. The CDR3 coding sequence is TGTGCCAGCAGCTTAGAACTAGCGGGCTTCGCTGAGCAGTTCTTC. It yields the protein CASSLELAGFAEQFF. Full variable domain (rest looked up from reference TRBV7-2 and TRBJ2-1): GAGVSQSPSNKVTEKGKDVELRCDPISGHTALYWYRQSLGQGLEFLIYFQGNSAPDKSGLPSDRFSAERTGGSVSTLTIQRTQQEDSAVYLCASSLELAGFAEQFFGPGTRLTVL.

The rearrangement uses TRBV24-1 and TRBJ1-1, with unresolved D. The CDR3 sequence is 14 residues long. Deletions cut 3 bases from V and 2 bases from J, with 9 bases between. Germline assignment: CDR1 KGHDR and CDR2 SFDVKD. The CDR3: CATSDGPTNTEAFF. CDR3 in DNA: TGTGCCACCAGTGATGGACCCACCAACACTGAAGCTTTCTTT.

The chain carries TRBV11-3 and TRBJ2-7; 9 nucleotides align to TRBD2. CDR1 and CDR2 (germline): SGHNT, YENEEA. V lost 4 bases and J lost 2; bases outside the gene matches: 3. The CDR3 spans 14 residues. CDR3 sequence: CASSWTSATYEQYF. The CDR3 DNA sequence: TGTGCCAGCAGCTGGACTAGCGCTACCTACGAGCAGTACTTC.

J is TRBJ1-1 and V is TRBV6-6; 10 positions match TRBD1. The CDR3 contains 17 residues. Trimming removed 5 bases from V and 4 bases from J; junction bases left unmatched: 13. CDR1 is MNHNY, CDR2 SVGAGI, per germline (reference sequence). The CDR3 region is CASSRAGTGVWSTEAFF. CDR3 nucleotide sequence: TGTGCCAGCAGTCGAGCCGGGACAGGGGTGTGGAGCACTGAAGCTTTCTTT.

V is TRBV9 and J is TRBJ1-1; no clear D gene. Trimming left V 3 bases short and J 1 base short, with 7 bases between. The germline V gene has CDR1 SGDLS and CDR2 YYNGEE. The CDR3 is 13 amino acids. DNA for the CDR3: TGTGCCAGCAGCGCCAGCTCGAACACTGAAGCTTTCTTT. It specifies CASSASSNTEAFF.

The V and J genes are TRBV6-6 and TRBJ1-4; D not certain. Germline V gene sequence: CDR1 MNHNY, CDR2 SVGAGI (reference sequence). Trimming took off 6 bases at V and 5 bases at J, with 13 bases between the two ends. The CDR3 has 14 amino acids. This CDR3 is CASRLRALNEKLFF. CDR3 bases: TGTGCCAGCAGGCTACGGGCCTTAAATGAAAAACTGTTTTTT.

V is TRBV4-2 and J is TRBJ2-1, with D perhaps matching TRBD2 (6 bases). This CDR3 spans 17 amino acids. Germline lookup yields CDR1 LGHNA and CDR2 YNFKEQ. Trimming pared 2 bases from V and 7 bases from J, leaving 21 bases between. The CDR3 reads CASSQTGGTAVANEQFF. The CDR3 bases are TGTGCCAGCAGCCAAACCGGAGGGACCGCTGTAGCAAATGAGCAGTTCTTC.

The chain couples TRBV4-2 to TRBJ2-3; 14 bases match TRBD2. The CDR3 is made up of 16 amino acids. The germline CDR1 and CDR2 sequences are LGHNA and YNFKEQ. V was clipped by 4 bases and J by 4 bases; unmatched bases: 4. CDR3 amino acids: CASSPRTSGGPDTQYF. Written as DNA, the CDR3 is TGTGCCAGCAGCCCCAGGACTAGCGGGGGGCCAGATACGCAGTATTTT.

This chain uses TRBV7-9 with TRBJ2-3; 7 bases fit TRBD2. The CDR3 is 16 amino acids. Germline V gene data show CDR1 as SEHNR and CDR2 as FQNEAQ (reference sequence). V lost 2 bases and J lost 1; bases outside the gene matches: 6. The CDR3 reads CASSLNRLAGTDTQYF. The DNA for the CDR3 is TGTGCCAGCAGCTTAAATAGGCTAGCGGGCACAGATACGCAGTATTTT.

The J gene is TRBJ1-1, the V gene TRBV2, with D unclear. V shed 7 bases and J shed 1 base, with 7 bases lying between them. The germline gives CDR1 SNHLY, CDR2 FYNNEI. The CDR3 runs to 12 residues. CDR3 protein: CASKDGNTEAFF. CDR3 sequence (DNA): TGTGCCAGCAAGGACGGGAACACTGAAGCTTTCTTT.

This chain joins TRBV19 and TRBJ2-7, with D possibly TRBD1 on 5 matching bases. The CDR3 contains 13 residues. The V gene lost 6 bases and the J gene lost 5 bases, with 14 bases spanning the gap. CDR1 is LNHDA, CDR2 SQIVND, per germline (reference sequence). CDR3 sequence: CASSFNRRNEQYF. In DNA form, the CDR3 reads TGTGCCAGTAGCTTTAACAGGCGGAACGAGCAGTACTTC.

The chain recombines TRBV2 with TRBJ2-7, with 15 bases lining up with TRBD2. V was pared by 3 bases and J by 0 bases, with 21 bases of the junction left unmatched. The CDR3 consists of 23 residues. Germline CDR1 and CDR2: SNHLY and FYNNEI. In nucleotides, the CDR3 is TGTGCCAGCAGTGAGAAGTCGGCCTTATTTGGACTAGCGGGAGGGCGTCACTCCTACGAGCAGTACTTC. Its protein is CASSEKSALFGLAGGRHSYEQYF.

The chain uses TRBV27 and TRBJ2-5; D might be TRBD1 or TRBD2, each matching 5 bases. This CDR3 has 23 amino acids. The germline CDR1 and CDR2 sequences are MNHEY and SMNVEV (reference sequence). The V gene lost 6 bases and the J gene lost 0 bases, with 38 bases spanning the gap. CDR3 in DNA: TGTGCCAGCAGCCGTAGAATCCCCTACGGGGCTTCGGGGAAGTTCGGATACCAAGAGACCCAGTACTTC. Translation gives CASSRRIPYGASGKFGYQETQYF.